The rows below give T cell receptor beta chains drawn from one sample of a study of graft-versus-host responses after intestinal transplantation. The method was immunoSEQ multiplex PCR; TCRdb's version includes in-frame clones alone and lacks a portion of them. Here the sample spans 5,000 or so clones, around 70% being singletons. This specimen was ileum tissue, taken 254 days after intestinal transplant. These receptors came from a human patient who received an intestinal transplant, so some T cells may come from the graft donor. Both conserved end residues are part of each CDR3. A D gene is named only where the DNA matches it firmly. The size entry is marked missing in some rows and otherwise reads once, few, many or a size class.

j_gene | d_gene | abundance | v_gene | CDR3nt | CDR3aa
TRBJ1-1 | - | - | TRBV27 | TGTGCCAGCAGTTTAGAGAGCCACACTGAAGCTTTCTTT | CASSLESHTEAFF
TRBJ2-7 | - | - | TRBV6-1 | TGTGCCAGCAGTGAAGTTACCGGGACATACGCCTACGAGCAGTACTTC | CASSEVTGTYAYEQYF
TRBJ1-5 | TRBD1 | - | TRBV4-1 | TGCGCCAGCAGGGAGGGAGACAGGGGAAAAGGGAGCAATCAGCCCCAGCATTTT | CASREGDRGKGSNQPQHF
TRBJ1-5 | - | once | TRBV12-5 | TGTGCTAGTGGTTTGGTACGGGGGACCAATCAGCCCCAGCATTTT | CASGLVRGTNQPQHF
TRBJ1-6 | - | once | TRBV7-2 | TGTGCCTCATCGCGGGGGGCCTATAATTCACCCCTCCACTTT | CASSRGAYNSPLHF
TRBJ2-5 | TRBD1 | - | TRBV28 | TGTGCCAGCAGTCTTGGACAGGGGGGGGCAGAGACCCAGTACTTC | CASSLGQGGAETQYF
TRBJ2-7 | - | - | TRBV28 | TGTGCCAGCAGTTTAAGCCCGACAGGCTCCTACGAGCAGTACTTC | CASSLSPTGSYEQYF
TRBJ2-3 | TRBD1 | - | TRBV30 | TGTGCCTGGAGTCGGCCGGACAGGGGGCTTGGAGCAGATACGCAGTATTTT | CAWSRPDRGLGADTQYF
TRBJ2-7 | - | - | TRBV7-7 | TGTGCCAGCAGCTTAGCACCAGACAGCTCCTACGAGCAGTACTTC | CASSLAPDSSYEQYF
TRBJ2-1 | TRBD2 | - | TRBV13 | TGTGCCAGCAGCACCCGACTAGCGGAGTCCTACAATGAGCAGTTCTTC | CASSTRLAESYNEQFF
TRBJ2-6 | TRBD2 | - | TRBV15 | TGTGCCACCAGCAGAGTTGGGGAGGGGCGCTCTGGGGCCAACGTCCTGACTTTC | CATSRVGEGRSGANVLTF
TRBJ1-3 | TRBD1 | - | TRBV29-1 | TGCAGCGTTGAAGGGACAGGGGGCGTGAGGGCTGGAAACACCATATATTTT | CSVEGTGGVRAGNTIYF
TRBJ2-1 | - | medium-sized | TRBV6-1 | TGTGCCAGCAGTGGGACAGAATACAATGAGCAGTTCTTC | CASSGTEYNEQFF
TRBJ2-6 | - | - | TRBV28 | TGTGCCAGCAGTACCGCGGGGACTGGGGCCAACGTCCTGACTTTC | CASSTAGTGANVLTF
TRBJ1-2 | - | - | TRBV5-6 | TGTGCCAGCAGCTTAACGGCCAGGAACTATGGCTACACCTTC | CASSLTARNYGYTF
TRBJ1-4 | - | - | TRBV7-8 | TGTGCCAGCAGCTTATGGAGGAAACCAGGTCGTGAAAAACTGTTTTTT | CASSLWRKPGREKLFF
TRBJ1-1 | TRBD1 | once | TRBV4-1 | TGCGCCAGCAGCCAAGGTCGGGGGGAGGGACAGGTGAACACTGAAGCTTTCTTT | CASSQGRGEGQVNTEAFF
TRBJ1-6 | TRBD1 | - | TRBV7-2 | TGTGCCAGCAGCTTGCAAGGGACAGGTCCTCTTCCCCTCCACTTT | CASSLQGTGPLPLHF
TRBJ1-2 | TRBD1 | - | TRBV5-1 | TGCGCCAGCAGCCAACCGGACAGGTTCTATGGCTACACCTTC | CASSQPDRFYGYTF
TRBJ1-1 | TRBD1 | large | TRBV9 | TGTGCCAGCAGCGGAACCTTGGGACAGGGTGGCACTGAAGCTTTCTTT | CASSGTLGQGGTEAFF
TRBJ2-7 | - | - | TRBV4-1 | TGCGCCAGCAGCCAGGGGGGGGGCTTTCTGTACGAGCAGTACTTC | CASSQGGGFLYEQYF
TRBJ1-1 | - | - | TRBV5-1 | TGCGCCAGCAGCTTAGGGAGTTTCACTGAAGCTTTCTTT | CASSLGSFTEAFF
TRBJ2-7 | - | few | TRBV5-4 | TGTGCCAGCAGCTTGTCCCTCGCAGGGCAAGAGCAGTACTTC | CASSLSLAGQEQYF
TRBJ1-2 | TRBD1 | - | TRBV27 | TGTGCCAGCAGTTCTACAGGGGGCTATGGCTACACCTTC | CASSSTGGYGYTF
TRBJ2-1 | TRBD2 | - | TRBV4-1 | TGCGCCAGCAGCCCCTACTTAGCGGGAGGCCCATACAATGAGCAGTTCTTC | CASSPYLAGGPYNEQFF
TRBJ1-2 | - | - | TRBV4-1 | TGCGCCAGCAGCCAAGGTCATCAGATCTATGGCTACACCTTC | CASSQGHQIYGYTF
TRBJ2-7 | - | - | TRBV5-1 | TGCGCCAGCAGCCCAGCCCAATTCGGGTACGAAACCTACGAGCAGTACTTC | CASSPAQFGYETYEQYF
TRBJ2-3 | TRBD2 | medium-sized | TRBV10-3 | TGTGCCATCAGTTGGGAGGGGCGAACAGATACGCAGTATTTT | CAISWEGRTDTQYF
TRBJ2-7 | - | - | TRBV5-1 | TGCGCCAGCAGCTTGTCCGGCAGGGGGCCTGCTAGCGGTACCTACGAGCAGTACTTC | CASSLSGRGPASGTYEQYF
TRBJ1-2 | - | - | TRBV27 | TGTGCCAGGTATTATGGCTACACCTTC | CARYYGYTF
TRBJ2-7 | TRBD1 | - | TRBV15 | TGTGCCACCAGCAGGTATTACAGGGGTGACTACGAGCAGTACTTC | CATSRYYRGDYEQYF
TRBJ2-6 | - | once | TRBV7-7 | TGTGCCAGCAGCTCGGGAACTGGGGCCAACGTCCTGACTTTC | CASSSGTGANVLTF
TRBJ2-7 | - | - | TRBV7-9 | TGTGCCAGCAGAAGCTCCACAGGGTTTCCCTACGAGCAGTACTTC | CASRSSTGFPYEQYF
TRBJ2-7 | - | few | TRBV19 | TGTGCCAGTAGGTCTTCTAGTGACTACGAGCAGTACTTC | CASRSSSDYEQYF
TRBJ1-4 | - | - | TRBV6-6 | TGTGCCAGCAGTTACCCCGACGGGGTGAATGAAAAACTGTTTTTT | CASSYPDGVNEKLFF
TRBJ2-5 | TRBD2 | - | TRBV5-1 | TGCGCCAGCAGCGTATTACTAGCGGGGGCCCAAGAGACCCAGTACTTC | CASSVLLAGAQETQYF
TRBJ2-3 | TRBD2 | few | TRBV19 | TGTGCCAGTAGTCCGGGACTAGCGGGGGGACCTAGCACAGATACGCAGTATTTT | CASSPGLAGGPSTDTQYF
TRBJ1-1 | TRBD1 | - | TRBV11-3 | TGTGCCAGCAGCCTACCCCCTCTCACCAGGGGGGAGAACACTGAAGCTTTCTTT | CASSLPPLTRGENTEAFF
TRBJ2-7 | TRBD1 | - | TRBV5-6 | TGTGCCAGCAGCTTGCTCCGGGACAGGGCCGTCAACTCCTACGAGCAGTACTTC | CASSLLRDRAVNSYEQYF
TRBJ2-1 | TRBD2 | - | TRBV19 | TGTGCCAGTAGAAAGTTAGCGGGGGGGCCAGATGAGCAGTTCTTC | CASRKLAGGPDEQFF
TRBJ2-1 | TRBD2 | - | TRBV19 | TGTGCCAGTAGACGGGTAGCGGGGGAATTCTACAATGAGCAGTTCTTC | CASRRVAGEFYNEQFF
TRBJ2-7 | - | - | TRBV20-1 | TGCAGTGCTAGACGAGGGTACGAGCAGTACTTC | CSARRGYEQYF
TRBJ1-5 | - | - | TRBV4-1 | TGCGCCAGCAGCCAAGATGCGGGGTGGGGCAATCAGCCCCAGCATTTT | CASSQDAGWGNQPQHF
TRBJ1-4 | - | - | TRBV5-4 | TGTGCCAGCAGCTTAGGACAAAATAATGAAAAACTGTTTTTT | CASSLGQNNEKLFF
TRBJ1-2 | - | once | TRBV7-9 | TGTGCCAGCAGCGCAGGTTGGGGCTACACCTTC | CASSAGWGYTF
TRBJ1-2 | TRBD1 | - | TRBV9 | TGTGCCAGCAGCGTAACAGGGGGTCCATATGGCTACACCTTC | CASSVTGGPYGYTF
TRBJ2-1 | - | - | TRBV11-2 | TGTGCCAGCAGACCAGGACAATCCACAGTGTCCTACAATGAGCAGTTCTTC | CASRPGQSTVSYNEQFF
TRBJ1-1 | TRBD1 | - | TRBV25-1 | TGTGCCAGCAGTGACTCCCCCGACGGGACAGGGGTAACTGAAGCTTTCTTT | CASSDSPDGTGVTEAFF
TRBJ1-4 | - | - | TRBV4-2 | TGTGCCAGCAGCCAAGCCGAGGGGAGGGAAAAACTGTTTTTT | CASSQAEGREKLFF
TRBJ1-5 | - | once | TRBV6-1 | TGTGCCAGCAGCTTACATAGCAATCAGCCCCAGCATTTT | CASSLHSNQPQHF
TRBJ2-5 | - | - | TRBV4-2 | TGTGCCAGCAGCCTACGCCAGCAAGAGACCCAGTACTTC | CASSLRQQETQYF
TRBJ2-1 | TRBD2 | - | TRBV5-1 | TGCGCCAGCAGCTCATCCGGGACTATCAATGAGCAGTTCTTC | CASSSSGTINEQFF
TRBJ1-5 | TRBD1 | - | TRBV25-1 | TGTGCCAGCAGTGAAAGGGACAGGGGGCAGAGTCAGCCCCAGCATTTT | CASSERDRGQSQPQHF
TRBJ2-3 | TRBD1 | - | TRBV7-3 | TGTGCCAGCAGCTTAAGGTCAGGGGGCTCCGCAGATACGCAGTATTTT | CASSLRSGGSADTQYF
TRBJ1-5 | TRBD1 | - | TRBV19 | TGTGCCAGTAGATCGTTGGGACAGGGGTACCATCAGCCCCAGCATTTT | CASRSLGQGYHQPQHF
TRBJ1-1 | TRBD1 | few | TRBV4-1 | TGCGCCAGCAGCAAAAAATGGTTCTACAGGGGGAGCACTGAAGCTTTCTTT | CASSKKWFYRGSTEAFF
TRBJ2-1 | TRBD2 | - | TRBV5-1 | TGCGCCAGCAGCTTGCGCTGCGGGAGGGCCCTGGGAGAGCAGTTCTTC | CASSLRCGRALGEQFF
TRBJ1-1 | - | - | TRBV13 | TGTGCCAGCAGCTTAGGGTTGGGCCCGAACACTGAAGCTTTCTTT | CASSLGLGPNTEAFF